The present entry profiles one T cell receptor beta chain with its context. Healthy bone marrow donors supplied every sample. The CDR3 runs to 16 residues. V shed 1 base and J 5 bases; nucleotides not matched to a gene: 5. From germline, CDR1 is LNHNV and CDR2 YYDKDF (reference sequence). The data derive from a study of cytomegalovirus exposure and HLA in healthy donors. The PCR was carried out with 60 Vbeta primers and 13 Jbeta primers. TCRdb's copy holds only in-frame clones and misses some; the assay was immunoSEQ multiplex PCR. The sample carries roughly 100,000 clones, 60% to 80% recorded once. Sequenced: PBMCs. This TCR was recovered from a man aged 55 to 70 in good health and CMV-seropositive. V is TRBV15 and J is TRBJ1-5, with 10 bases matching TRBD1. The CDR3 loop is CATSRVGTGADQPQHF. In DNA form, the CDR3 reads TGTGCCACCAGCAGAGTAGGGACAGGGGCGGATCAGCCCCAGCATTTT.